This section outlines one T cell receptor (beta chain) sequence together with its context. The source of the sample is a study of blood T cells in healthy people across ages. Study in general: Per two T cells, about one barcoded beta molecule was captured through template switching.

In terms of origin and age, donors were healthy Caucasian individuals from Russia aged about 6 to 100. CDR3 length: 14 residues. The V segment lost 1 base and the J segment 8 bases; nucleotides outside the gene matches: 5. Germline assignment: CDR1 SGHRS and CDR2 YFSETQ. Through a sample-barcoded 5' primer and a J-beta primer mix, a second PCR was run for roughly 7 to 11 cycles. Every single cDNA molecule received a tag from a template-switch adaptor with 12 random nucleotides. Any given sample supplied a minimum of 2.5 million CDR3-containing paired-end reads. Via MiXCR, TCRdb re-called the 5' RACE reads, giving one row per CDR3 protein. The sample carries about 1.4 million distinct CDR3 sequences, approximately 59% recorded once.

V gene TRBV5-1 combines with J gene TRBJ2-1, with TRBD2 matching 8 bases. The sequenced material came from blood. The receptor was derived from a man younger than 35 in good health. The CDR3 DNA sequence: TGCGCCAGCAGCTTGTCCGGGGGGGCCGATGAGCAGTTCTTC. This encodes CASSLSGGADEQFF.